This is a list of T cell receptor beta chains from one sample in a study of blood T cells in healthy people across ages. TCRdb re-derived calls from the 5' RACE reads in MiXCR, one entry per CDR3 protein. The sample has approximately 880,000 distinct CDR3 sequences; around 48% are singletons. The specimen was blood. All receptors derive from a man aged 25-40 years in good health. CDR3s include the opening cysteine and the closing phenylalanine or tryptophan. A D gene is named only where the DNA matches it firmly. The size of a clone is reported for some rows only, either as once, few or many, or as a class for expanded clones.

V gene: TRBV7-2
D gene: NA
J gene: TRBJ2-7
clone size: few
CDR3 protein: CASSLAGVAYEQYF
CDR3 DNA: TGTGCCAGCAGCTTAGCAGGGGTCGCCTACGAGCAGTACTTC

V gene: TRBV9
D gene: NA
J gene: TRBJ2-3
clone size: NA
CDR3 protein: CASSEGDRTDTQYF
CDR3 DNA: TGTGCCAGCAGCGAGGGGGACCGCACAGATACGCAGTATTTT

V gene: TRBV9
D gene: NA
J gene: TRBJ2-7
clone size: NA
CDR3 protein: CASSSGENYEQYF
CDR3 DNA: TGTGCCAGCTCCTCCGGGGAGAACTACGAGCAGTACTTC

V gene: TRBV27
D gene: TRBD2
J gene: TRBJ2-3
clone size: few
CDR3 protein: CASSLYGGGLTDTQYF
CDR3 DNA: TGTGCCAGCAGTTTATACGGGGGGGGCCTCACAGATACGCAGTATTTT

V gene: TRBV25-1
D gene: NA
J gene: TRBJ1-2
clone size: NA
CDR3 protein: CASSGMGTYGYTF
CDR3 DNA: TGTGCCAGCAGTGGGATGGGGACCTATGGCTACACCTTC

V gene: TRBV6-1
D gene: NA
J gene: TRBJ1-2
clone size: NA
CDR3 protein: CASSEYQAGAGGYTF
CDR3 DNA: TGTGCCAGCAGTGAGTACCAGGCTGGCGCGGGAGGCTACACCTTC

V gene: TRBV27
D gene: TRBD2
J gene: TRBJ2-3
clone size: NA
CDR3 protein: CASSLMAGVRTDTQYF
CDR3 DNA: TGTGCCAGCAGTTTAATGGCGGGAGTTAGAACAGATACGCAGTATTTT

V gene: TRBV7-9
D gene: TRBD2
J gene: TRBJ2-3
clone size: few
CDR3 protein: CASRIGPHSGGFTDTQYF
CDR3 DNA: TGTGCCAGCAGGATAGGGCCCCACAGCGGGGGGTTCACAGATACGCAGTATTTT

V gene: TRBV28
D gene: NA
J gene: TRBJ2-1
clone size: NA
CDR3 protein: CAHTGSSYNEQFF
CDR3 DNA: TGCGCCCACACGGGCAGCTCCTACAATGAGCAGTTCTTC

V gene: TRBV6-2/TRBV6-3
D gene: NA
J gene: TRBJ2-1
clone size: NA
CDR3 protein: CASTYGVIRNHEQFF
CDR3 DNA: TGTGCCAGCACCTACGGGGTGATTAGAAATCATGAGCAGTTCTTC

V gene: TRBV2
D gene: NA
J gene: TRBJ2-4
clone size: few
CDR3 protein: CASSEGTLAKNIQYF
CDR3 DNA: TGTGCCAGCAGTGAAGGGACACTAGCCAAAAACATTCAGTACTTC

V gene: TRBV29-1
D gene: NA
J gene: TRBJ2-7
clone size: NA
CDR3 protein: CSVRPGSGRYEQYF
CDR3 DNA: TGCAGCGTTCGCCCAGGGTCGGGACGTTACGAGCAGTACTTC

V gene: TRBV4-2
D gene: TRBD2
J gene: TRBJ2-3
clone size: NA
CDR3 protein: CASSQEVSGGNTQYF
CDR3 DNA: TGTGCCAGCAGCCAAGAAGTAAGCGGGGGTAATACGCAGTATTTT

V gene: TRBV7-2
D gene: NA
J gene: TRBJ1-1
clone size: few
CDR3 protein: CATITGIYVDTEAFF
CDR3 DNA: TGTGCCACTATCACCGGGATCTATGTGGACACTGAAGCTTTCTTT

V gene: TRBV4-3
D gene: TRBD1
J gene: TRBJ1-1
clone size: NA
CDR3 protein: CASSQEQGGAEAFF
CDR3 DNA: TGCGCCAGCAGCCAAGAACAGGGGGGAGCTGAAGCTTTCTTT

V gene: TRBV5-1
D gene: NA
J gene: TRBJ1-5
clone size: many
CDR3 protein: CASSLAGGNQPQHF
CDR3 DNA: TGTGCCAGCAGCCTTGCTGGGGGGAACCAGCCCCAGCATTTT

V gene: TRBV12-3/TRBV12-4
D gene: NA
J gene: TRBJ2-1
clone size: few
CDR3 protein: CASSHGQNEQFF
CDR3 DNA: TGTGCCAGCAGTCACGGACAGAATGAGCAGTTCTTC

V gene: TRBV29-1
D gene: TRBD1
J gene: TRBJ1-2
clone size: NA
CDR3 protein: CSVNQGAQDYGYTF
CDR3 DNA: TGCAGCGTCAACCAGGGGGCGCAGGACTATGGCTACACCTTC

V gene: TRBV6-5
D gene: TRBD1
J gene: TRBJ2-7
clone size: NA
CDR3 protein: CASSWTGINSYEQYF
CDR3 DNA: TGTGCCAGCAGTTGGACAGGGATAAACTCCTACGAGCAGTACTTC

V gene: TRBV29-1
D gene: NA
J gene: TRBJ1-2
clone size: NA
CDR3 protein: CSANAAGRGGYTF
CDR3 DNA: TGCAGCGCTAATGCGGCGGGGAGAGGTGGCTACACCTTC

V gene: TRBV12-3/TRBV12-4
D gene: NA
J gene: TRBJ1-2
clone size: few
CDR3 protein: CASSYPRGLGDGYTF
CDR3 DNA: TGTGCCAGCAGTTACCCCAGGGGCCTTGGGGATGGCTACACCTTC

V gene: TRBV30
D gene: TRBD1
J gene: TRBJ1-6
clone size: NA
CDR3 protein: CAWSVVGTGGSPLHF
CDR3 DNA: TGTGCCTGGAGTGTAGTCGGGACAGGGGGTTCACCCCTCCACTTT

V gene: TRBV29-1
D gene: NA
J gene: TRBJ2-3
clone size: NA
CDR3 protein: CSVSGERTDTQYF
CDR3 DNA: TGCAGCGTTTCCGGGGAGCGCACAGATACGCAGTATTTT

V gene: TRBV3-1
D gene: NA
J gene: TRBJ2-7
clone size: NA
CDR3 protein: CASSLGPLPFYEQYF
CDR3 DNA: TGTGCCAGCAGCCTGGGACCCCTTCCCTTCTACGAGCAGTACTTC

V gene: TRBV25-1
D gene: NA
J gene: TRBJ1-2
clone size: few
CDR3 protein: CASSDTGNYGYTF
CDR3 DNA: TGTGCCAGCAGTGACACAGGGAACTATGGCTACACCTTC

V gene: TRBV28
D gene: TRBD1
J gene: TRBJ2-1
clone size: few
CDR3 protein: CASSSGTGPVEQFF
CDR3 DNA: TGTGCCAGCAGTTCCGGGACAGGCCCCGTTGAGCAGTTCTTC

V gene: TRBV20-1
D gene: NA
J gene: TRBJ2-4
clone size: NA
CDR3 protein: CSAGTEILAKNIQYF
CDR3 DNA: TGCAGTGCTGGTACAGAAATCCTAGCCAAAAACATTCAGTACTTC

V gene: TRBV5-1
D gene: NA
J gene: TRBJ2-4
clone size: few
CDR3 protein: CASSGGTVGNIQYF
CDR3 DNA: TGCGCCAGCAGCGGCGGGACAGTGGGAAACATTCAGTACTTC

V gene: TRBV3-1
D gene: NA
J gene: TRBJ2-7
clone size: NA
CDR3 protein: CASSPRLVTEQYF
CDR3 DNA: TGTGCCAGCAGCCCTAGACTAGTTACTGAGCAGTACTTC

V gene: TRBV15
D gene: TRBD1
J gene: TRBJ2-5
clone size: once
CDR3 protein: CATSRTGGGLNTQYF
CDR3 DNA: TGTGCCACCAGCCGGACAGGGGGCGGATTAAATACCCAGTACTTC

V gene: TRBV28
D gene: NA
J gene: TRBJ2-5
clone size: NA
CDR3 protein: CASSQATGVIKTQYF
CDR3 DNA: TGTGCCAGCAGTCAAGCCACGGGGGTCATTAAGACCCAGTACTTC

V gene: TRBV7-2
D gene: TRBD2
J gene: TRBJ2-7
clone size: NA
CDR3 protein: CASSLDGISGRPYEQYF
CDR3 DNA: TGTGCCAGCAGCTTAGATGGGATAAGCGGGAGGCCATACGAGCAGTACTTC

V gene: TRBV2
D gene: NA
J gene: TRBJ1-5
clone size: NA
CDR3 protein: CASMWGSNQPQHF
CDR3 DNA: TGTGCCAGCATGTGGGGTAGCAATCAGCCCCAGCATTTT

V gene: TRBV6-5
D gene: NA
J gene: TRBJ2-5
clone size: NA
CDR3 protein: CASSYKWGALGETQYF
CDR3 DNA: TGTGCCAGCAGTTACAAATGGGGGGCGTTAGGGGAGACCCAGTACTTC

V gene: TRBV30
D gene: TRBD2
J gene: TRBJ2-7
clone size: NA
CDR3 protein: CAWSTGSGVLSQYF
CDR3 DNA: TGTGCCTGGTCGACTGGTAGCGGGGTCCTTTCCCAGTACTTC

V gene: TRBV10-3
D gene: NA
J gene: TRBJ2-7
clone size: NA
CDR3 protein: CATRAALNEQYF
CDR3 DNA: TGTGCCACCAGGGCTGCCTTAAACGAGCAGTACTTC

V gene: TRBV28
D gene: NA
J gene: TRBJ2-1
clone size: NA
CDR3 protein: CASSLAGHLDEQFF
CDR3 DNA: TGTGCCAGCAGTTTAGCGGGGCACCTGGATGAGCAGTTCTTC

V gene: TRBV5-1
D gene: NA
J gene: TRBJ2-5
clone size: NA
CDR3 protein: CASSLDGGNYEQSF
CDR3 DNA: TGCGCCAGCAGCTTGGATGGCGGGAACTACGAGCAGTCCTTC

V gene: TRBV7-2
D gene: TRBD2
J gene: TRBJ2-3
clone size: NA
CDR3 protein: CASSLTSGGMIDTQYF
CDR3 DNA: TGTGCCAGCAGCTTGACTAGCGGGGGAATGATAGATACGCAGTATTTT

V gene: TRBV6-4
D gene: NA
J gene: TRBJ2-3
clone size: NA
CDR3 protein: CASSDAGSTDTQYF
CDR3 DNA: TGTGCCAGCAGTGATGCTGGAAGCACAGATACGCAGTATTTT

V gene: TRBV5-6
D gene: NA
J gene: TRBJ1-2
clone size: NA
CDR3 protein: CASSPWAGGNYGYTF
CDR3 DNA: TGTGCCAGCAGCCCTTGGGCCGGGGGAAACTATGGCTACACCTTC

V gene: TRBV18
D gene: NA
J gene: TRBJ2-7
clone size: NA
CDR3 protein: CASSPTGRIAYEQYF
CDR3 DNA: TGTGCCAGCTCACCGACTGGACGGATAGCCTACGAGCAGTACTTC

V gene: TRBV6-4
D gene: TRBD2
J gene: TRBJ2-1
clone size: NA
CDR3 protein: CASSAMGLAGNEQFF
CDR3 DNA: TGTGCCAGCAGTGCAATGGGACTAGCGGGGAATGAGCAGTTCTTC

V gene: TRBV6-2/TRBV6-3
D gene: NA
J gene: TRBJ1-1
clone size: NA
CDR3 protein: CASSFTGSTEAFF
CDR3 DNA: TGTGCCAGCAGTTTCACGGGGAGCACTGAAGCTTTCTTT